Below are 5 T cell receptor beta chains sequenced from a single sample in a study of T cell responses to AZD1222 COVID-19 vaccine (dated by TCRdb to the early 2020s). The intended sense of this specimen's time point label: about 28 days (+/-7) after the second vaccine dose. Library creation used the immunoSEQ multiplex PCR assay. TCRdb obtained this table from immuneACCESS and retained in-frame rearrangements with V and J assigned. These tables miss some clones; where compared with another copy, unresolved V genes account for less than half of the shortfall, and the remainder is unexplained. This sample holds about 110,000 clones; 80% to 95% were observed only once. The top ten clones comprise roughly 5.6% of the sample. Here the sequenced sample was peripheral blood, taken 28 days after the second AZD1222 dose. Source of these receptors: an adult who received the AZD1222 COVID-19 vaccine.

The chain uses TRBV5-5 and TRBJ2-7; possible D gene TRBD1, 5 bases. V lost 1 base and J 4 bases, leaving 12 bases between the germline ends. CDR3 length: 14 residues. Germline CDR1 reads SGHKS; CDR2 reads YYEKEE (reference sequence). CDR3 DNA sequence: TGTGCCAGCAGCTTGTCAGGGTTGGATTACGAGCAGTACTTC. This gives the protein CASSLSGLDYEQYF.

The rearrangement joins TRBV7-9 to TRBJ1-4, with a possible D match to TRBD1 (5 bases). Germline CDR1 reads SEHNR; CDR2 reads FQNEAQ (reference sequence). The CDR3 length is 14 residues. Trimming removed 3 bases from V and 3 bases from J, with 8 bases in between. Here the CDR3 DNA reads TGTGCCAGCAGCTTCCGGGACCCTAATGAAAAACTGTTTTTT. This encodes CASSFRDPNEKLFF.

The chain recombines TRBV5-4 with TRBJ2-7; 7 nucleotides agree with TRBD1. The CDR3 totals 14 residues. V was pared by 4 bases and J by 5 bases, with 9 bases of the junction left unmatched. In germline, CDR1 is SGHNT, CDR2 YYREEE (reference sequence). CDR3 nucleotide sequence: TGTGCCAGCAGCCCGTCCGGGACAGATAACGAGCAGTACTTC. Encoded protein: CASSPSGTDNEQYF.

This chain connects TRBV2 to TRBJ1-2; tentatively, D is TRBD1 (6 bases). CDR3 size: 13 residues. V dropped 7 bases and J dropped 8 bases, with 17 bases sitting between them. Germline V lookup: CDR1 SNHLY, CDR2 FYNNEI. CDR3 protein: CASTNRVQNGYTF. Written as DNA, the CDR3 is TGTGCCAGCACCAACAGGGTTCAGAACGGCTACACCTTC.

This chain's CDR3 is CASRKLGGKYNEQFF. For the CDR3, the DNA is TGTGCCAGTAGGAAACTAGGTGGAAAGTACAATGAGCAGTTCTTC. The chain uses TRBV19 and TRBJ2-1; D might be TRBD2 (5 bases). Trimming shortened V by 6 bases and J by 4 bases, and 16 bases separated the two germline ends. Germline V gene data show CDR1 as LNHDA and CDR2 as SQIVND (reference sequence). This CDR3 is 15 amino acids long.